This T cell receptor beta chain appears in the sequencing data of a study of cytomegalovirus exposure and HLA in healthy donors. General observations from the study: Apart from CMV serostatus, no immune exposure information was available.

On this clone itself: The antigen is not known.

This PCR relied on a set of 60 Vbeta primers and 13 Jbeta primers. The method was immunoSEQ multiplex PCR; TCRdb's version includes in-frame clones alone and lacks a portion of them. In the table there are approximately 110,000 clones, roughly 67% of which are singletons. This CDR3 region has 13 residues. Deletions cut 4 bases from V and 3 bases from J, with 10 bases between. In germline, CDR1 is SQVTM, CDR2 ANQGSEA. V is TRBV29-1 and J is TRBJ1-5; D uncertain. The sequenced sample consisted of PBMCs. The sequence came from a man between 40 and 49 years old in good health and CMV-seronegative. Here the CDR3 DNA reads TGCAGCGTTGTGTGGAGTCCCAATCAGCCCCAGCATTTT. As protein: CSVVWSPNQPQHF.